This T cell receptor (beta chain) was obtained from a study of OX40 agonist ivuxolimab in advanced cancers. General study results and limits: There was clonal expansion of CD4+ and CD8+ blood T cells by week 6 at 0.1 to 3.0 mg/kg.

Autoimmune disease history or systemic immunosuppression barred patients. TCRdb's table, derived via immunoSEQ multiplex PCR, lists solely in-frame clones and lacks some. This sample has about 22,000 clones; roughly nine tenths occur once, and the top ten carry 29%. As regards this clone: Its target is unknown.

Germline V gene sequence: CDR1 MNHNS, CDR2 SASEGT. The CDR3 consists of 12 residues. The V end lost 11 bases, the J end lost 6 bases, and 17 bases lay between the germline ends. The source is an adult with an advanced solid tumor such as melanoma, head and neck, liver or kidney cancer. The sequences come from CD4+ or CD8+ T cells sorted from blood, collected in a trial of the OX40 agonist ivuxolimab. The rearrangement joins TRBV6-1 to TRBJ2-7; D perhaps matches TRBD2 (7 bases). The DNA of the CDR3 is TGTGCCGCGGAAGGGGGGGGCTCCGAGCAGTACTTC. Amino acid sequence: CAAEGGGSEQYF.